These 14 T cell receptor beta chains came from one sample sequenced in a study of blood T cell repertoires in COVID-19. Clones were read by immunoSEQ multiplex PCR, and TCRdb kept only the in-frame ones, dropping some. The table includes about 220,000 clones, 75% to 85% detected once. The specimen sequenced was peripheral blood. All receptors come from a woman between 65 and 79 years old with COVID-19, enrolled during active disease.

The V call is TRBV15, the J call TRBJ1-2; 7 bases line up with TRBD1. V gave up 0 bases and J gave up 8 bases; unmatched junction bases: 6. Germline CDR1 reads LNHNV; CDR2 reads YYDKDF (reference sequence). This CDR3 spans 14 amino acids. CDR3 amino acids: CATSRDDRVEGYTF. The CDR3, as DNA: TGTGCCACCAGCAGAGATGACAGGGTGGAGGGCTACACCTTC. The whole variable domain, filled in from reference TRBV15 and TRBJ1-2, reads DAMVIQNPRYQVTQFGKPVTLSCSQTLNHNVMYWYQQKSSQAPKLLFHYYDKDFNNEADTPDNFQSRRPNTSFCFLDIRSPGLGDTAMYLCATSRDDRVEGYTFGSGTRLTVV.

In DNA form, the CDR3 reads TGTGCCAGCAGCTCGCTGGCCGGGACAGGGGCCATTAATGAAAAACTGTTTTTT. Translation: CASSSLAGTGAINEKLFF. V and J are TRBV11-2 and TRBJ1-4; the match to TRBD1 covers 10 bases. The CDR3 spans 18 residues. The germline gives CDR1 SGHAT, CDR2 FQNNGV. J was trimmed by 4 bases and V by 4 bases; bases with no gene match: 12.

CDR3 sequence (DNA): TGTGCCAGCAGTGACTCCAGCGGGAGGGCCGTAGATACGCAGTATTTT. This gives the protein CASSDSSGRAVDTQYF. The genes are TRBV6-4 and TRBJ2-3; 10 bases are shared with TRBD2. V gave up 0 bases and J gave up 5 bases; unmatched junction bases: 5. The germline CDR1 and CDR2 sequences are MRHNA and SNTAGT. CDR3 length equals 16 residues.

The chain couples TRBV5-6 to TRBJ2-2; 7 bases match TRBD1. CDR3 length: 15 residues. The ends lost 4 bases at V and 0 bases at J; junction bases unmatched: 3. Germline CDR1 is SGHDT and CDR2 is YYEEEE. CDR3 nucleotide sequence: TGTGCCAGCAGCCGGGACAGAACGAACACCGGGGAGCTGTTTTTT. Translated: CASSRDRTNTGELFF.

This rearrangement joins TRBV15 to TRBJ1-2, with D tentatively TRBD1 (5 bases). The V gene's germline CDR1 is LNHNV and CDR2 YYDKDF (reference sequence). Between the trimmed V and J ends, which lost 1 base and 0 bases, there was a span of 9 bases. CDR3 length: 15 amino acids. The DNA for the CDR3 is TGTGCCACCAGCAGAGGGGGCCCAGCTAACTATGGCTACACCTTC. Translation gives CATSRGGPANYGYTF.

The V call is TRBV5-1, the J call TRBJ1-1; D not certain. This CDR3 contains 13 residues. CDR1 and CDR2 (germline): SGHRS, YFSETQ. Between the trimmed V and J ends, which lost 1 base and 5 bases, there was a span of 9 bases. CDR3 in DNA: TGCGCCAGCAGCTTGACAGAGCGGACTGAAGCTTTCTTT. Translation: CASSLTERTEAFF.

The CDR3 loop reads CASSLAGGNYNEQFF. The CDR3 region has the DNA TGTGCCAGCAGCTTAGCGGGGGGTAATTACAATGAGCAGTTCTTC. This chain connects TRBV7-3 to TRBJ2-1; 8 nucleotides agree with TRBD2. Unmatched junction bases numbered 4, after V lost 2 bases and J lost 4 bases. The CDR3 runs 15 residues. Germline lookup yields CDR1 SGHTA and CDR2 FQGTGA.

The chain is built from TRBV18 and TRBJ1-2; 10 bases are a match to TRBD1. CDR3 length: 12 amino acids. V shed 2 bases, J shed 12 bases, and the junction held 3 bases outside the gene matches. Germline V gene data show CDR1 as KGHSH and CDR2 as LQKENI. DNA for the CDR3: TGTGCCAGCTCACCAGGACAGGGGGGAGACACCTTC. Protein sequence: CASSPGQGGDTF.

The V and J genes are TRBV4-3 and TRBJ1-6; tentative D call: TRBD1 (5 bases). CDR1 and CDR2 from the germline V gene are LGHNA and YSLEER. CDR3 length: 18 residues. V was pared by 0 bases and J by 9 bases, with 21 bases between. The CDR3 reads CASSQDIGGAGIGSPLHF. The DNA of the CDR3 is TGCGCCAGCAGCCAAGATATAGGAGGGGCCGGTATTGGTTCACCCCTCCACTTT.

The V and J genes are TRBV3-1 (or the pseudogene TRBV3-2) and TRBJ2-5; 10 bases are shared with TRBD2. Germline V CDR1 and CDR2: LGHDT, YNNKEL (reference sequence). Germline trimming cut 4 bases from V and 5 bases from J; bases unmatched to any gene: 10. The CDR3 sequence is 16 residues long. CDR3 sequence reads: CASSPRIAGGQETQYF. The CDR3 DNA sequence: TGTGCCAGCAGCCCCCGGATAGCGGGAGGTCAGGAGACCCAGTACTTC.

The rearrangement links TRBV12-3 or TRBV12-4 to TRBJ1-2; D unresolved. The V and J ends lost 5 bases and 7 bases respectively, with 8 bases between them. This CDR3 comprises 11 residues. CDR3 sequence reads: CASSPSIGYTF. In DNA, the CDR3 is TGTGCCAGCAGTCCCTCTATTGGCTACACCTTC.

In this sample, this clone turned up a few times. The genes are TRBV9 and TRBJ1-1; D is unresolved. CDR3 length: 14 residues. Germline V gives CDR1 SGDLS, CDR2 YYNGEE. Trimming stripped 1 base from V and 2 bases from J, with 9 bases between. CDR3 region: CASSVREGNTEAFF. The CDR3 bases are TGTGCCAGCAGCGTAAGGGAGGGTAACACTGAAGCTTTCTTT.

This clone has more than one count but fewer than ten. CDR3 DNA sequence: TGTGCCAGCAGCTTAGTCCGGGACGAGCAGTACTTC. It codes for CASSLVRDEQYF. The V call is TRBV11-3, the J call TRBJ2-7; D unresolved. V was cut by 1 base and J by 5 bases, with 6 bases left in between. This CDR3 has 12 amino acids. In germline, CDR1 is SGHNT, CDR2 YENEEA.

The rearrangement links TRBV19 to TRBJ1-2; tentatively, D is TRBD1 (5 bases). The CDR3 runs 13 residues. V lost 3 bases, J lost 4 bases, and 9 bases lay in between. The germline V gene has CDR1 LNHDA and CDR2 SQIVND (reference sequence). The CDR3 bases are TGTGCCAGTAGTATCTTGCAGGGCTATGGCTACACCTTC. Translation: CASSILQGYGYTF.